This T cell receptor beta chain emerged from a study of T cells in Graves' hyperthyroidism and ophthalmopathy. In the study overall: Any treatment followed the collection of peripheral blood at initial diagnosis. General study points: In blood, most of the thyroid clonotypes expanded above 0.001 were also present. Ophthalmopathy prediction by the model preceded onset by a median approximately 6.1 months.

Diagnoses rested on clinical symptoms, serum thyroxine and TRAb, thyroid ultrasound and orbital computed tomography. This clonotype was observed at least ten times. The antigen is undetermined. The V and J ends lost 4 bases and 0 bases respectively, with 10 bases between them. The germline gives CDR1 SNHLY, CDR2 FYNNEI. The CDR3 has 15 amino acids. Amplification yielded TCR beta CDR3 regions, with RNA transcripts as the source. TCR CDR3 underwent first-round RT-PCR with the HTBI primer set. TCRdb passed the multiplex PCR reads through MiXCR, listing each CDR3 protein once. The table lists 340,000 or so distinct CDR3 sequences, around 23% of them singletons.

The clonotype was recovered from a woman aged 45 to 65 with Graves' hyperthyroidism. The sample taken for sequencing was blood. The chain has TRBV2 and TRBJ1-3; D remains unclear. The CDR3 bases are TGTGCCAGCAGTGGAGGAGGGCGCTCTGGAAACACCATATATTTT. Its protein is CASSGGGRSGNTIYF.